This T cell receptor (beta chain) was captured in a study of blood T cell repertoires in COVID-19. The wider study: COVID-19 samples from acute and convalescent phases originated in the United States, Italy and Spain. From T cells, B-cell-depleted T cells, or PBMCs came the material, which was cDNA or gDNA.

Original processing notes: Reference gene primer amplification yielded estimated nucleated cell counts. The method was immunoSEQ multiplex PCR; TCRdb's version includes in-frame clones alone and lacks a portion of them. V, J and clone size were drawn from that table, and D and trimming were deduced from the DNA. The sample holds about 240,000 clones, about four fifths seen once. Trimming took 0 bases from V and 6 from J; bases not matched to a gene: 4. In germline, CDR1 is MNHEY, CDR2 SVGAGI. The CDR3 sequence is 16 residues long. This sequence was found in a woman older than 75 with acute or convalescent COVID-19. Sequenced sample: peripheral blood. The J gene is TRBJ2-4, the V gene TRBV6-5; 11 nucleotides match TRBD2. The CDR3 DNA reads as TGTGCCAGCAGTTACTCGGTTAGCGGGGGGGCAAACATTCAGTACTTC. Translating it yields CASSYSVSGGANIQYF.